These 26 T cell receptor beta chains came from one sample sequenced in a study of regulatory T cells in long-lasting Graves disease. The time point denotes: persistent/refractory GD, antithyroid drugs over 5 years with positive TRAb. Extracted RNA from PBMCs served as the source of the TCR library. Libraries of TCR beta came from iRepertoire HTBI primers plus Arm-PCR of CDR3 regions. MiXCR was run by TCRdb on the multiplex PCR reads, yielding one entry per CDR3 protein. This sample has roughly 450,000 distinct CDR3 sequences, with around 21% found just once. Sequenced here: peripheral blood mononuclear cells (PBMCs), sampled when the disease was refractory, from a patient treated with antithyroid drugs. These receptors all come from a female donor with Graves disease.

The table lists this clonotype with many counts. The chain is built from TRBV19 and TRBJ1-1, with unresolved D. V dropped 2 bases and J dropped 2 bases, with 3 bases sitting between them. The CDR3 has 12 residues. Germline assignment: CDR1 LNHDA and CDR2 SQIVND (reference sequence). CDR3 sequence reads: CASSISNTEAFF. CDR3 nucleotides: TGTGCCAGTAGTATATCCAACACTGAAGCTTTCTTT.

This clonotype was counted only a few times. The rearrangement joins TRBV19 to TRBJ1-1, with D tentatively TRBD1 (6 bases). V was trimmed by 6 bases and J by 4 bases, leaving 18 bases between them. Germline V gene data show CDR1 as LNHDA and CDR2 as SQIVND (reference sequence). The CDR3 is 15 amino acids. This CDR3 is CASRSAGVRFTEAFF. The CDR3 coding sequence is TGTGCCAGTAGGTCGGCAGGGGTTCGCTTCACTGAAGCTTTCTTT.

V usage is TRBV6-2 or TRBV6-3 and J usage is TRBJ2-6, with a possible D match to TRBD2 (5 bases). This CDR3 has 14 amino acids. In germline, CDR1 is MNHEY, CDR2 SVGEGT. Trimming took off 5 bases at V and 1 base at J, with 6 bases between the two ends. The CDR3 protein is CASSRGSGANVLTF. The CDR3 nucleotides are TGTGCCAGCAGTCGGGGATCTGGGGCCAACGTCCTGACTTTC.

This clonotype was observed a few times. An end of the junction does not agree with germline; a read error may underlie this. This rearrangement joins TRBV9 to TRBJ1-1; D possibly corresponds to TRBD1 (5 bases). Germline CDR1 reads SGDLS; CDR2 reads YYNGEE. This CDR3 is 14 amino acids long. The CDR3 sequence is CASSVAPQGGIAGF. CDR3 bases: TGTGCCAGCAGCGTAGCTCCCCAGGGAGGGATTGCGGGGTTT.

The genes are TRBV19 and TRBJ2-6; possible D gene TRBD1, 6 bases. Germline-derived CDR1 and CDR2 are LNHDA and SQIVND (reference sequence). This CDR3 has 17 residues. V was shortened by 1 base and J by 5 bases, with 15 bases between the two germline ends. The chain's CDR3 is CASSIVGTPLWANVLTF. The DNA for the CDR3 is TGTGCCAGTAGTATAGTCGGGACACCCCTCTGGGCCAACGTCCTGACTTTC.

This clonotype was detected ten times or more. The chain is built from TRBV20-1 and TRBJ2-5; TRBD2 agrees at 10 bases. V lost 6 bases to trimming and J lost 6 bases; unmatched junction nucleotides: 10. Germline CDR1 is DFQATT and CDR2 is SNEGSKA (reference sequence). The CDR3 has 14 residues. CDR3 amino acids: CSAAASGSVKTQYF. DNA for the CDR3: TGCAGTGCAGCCGCTAGCGGGAGCGTTAAGACCCAGTACTTC.

This clonotype has just a few counts. The V call is TRBV6-1, the J call TRBJ1-5; D is unresolved. Germline V lookup: CDR1 MNHNS, CDR2 SASEGT. Deletions cut 6 bases from V and 8 bases from J, with 14 bases between. The CDR3 has 13 amino acids. The CDR3, as DNA: TGTGCCAGCAGCCAACTCAGAGAGGAGCCCCAGCATTTT. It yields the protein CASSQLREEPQHF.

This clonotype has ten or more counts. The V and J genes are TRBV12-3 or TRBV12-4 and TRBJ1-5; D remains unclear. Trimming removed 1 base from V and 0 bases from J, with 7 bases in between. The CDR3 is made up of 15 amino acids. For the CDR3, the DNA is TGTGCCAGCAGTTTAGGGCAGTATAGCAATCAGCCCCAGCATTTT. Amino acids: CASSLGQYSNQPQHF.

V is TRBV11-1 and J is TRBJ1-1; no clear D gene. The CDR3 runs 16 residues. CDR1 is SGHAT and CDR2 is FQDESV in the germline V gene (reference sequence). V was cut by 4 bases and J by 0 bases, with 15 bases left in between. The CDR3 DNA reads TGTGCCAGCAGCTCCAGTAGTCGAATTATGAACACTGAAGCTTTCTTT. Residues: CASSSSSRIMNTEAFF.

The chain joins TRBV9 to TRBJ2-2, with D perhaps TRBD2 (6 bases). The V end was cut by 4 bases, the J end by 8 bases, with 24 bases between. Germline V gives CDR1 SGDLS, CDR2 YYNGEE. The CDR3 spans 17 residues. In nucleotides, the CDR3 is TGTGCCAGCAGCATCGTAGTAGGAGGGGCGACCAGGGGGGAGCTGTTTTTT. Its translation: CASSIVVGGATRGELFF. The whole variable domain, filled in from reference TRBV9 and TRBJ2-2, reads DSGVTQTPKHLITATGQRVTLRCSPRSGDLSVYWYQQSLDQGLQFLIQYYNGEERAKGNILERFSAQQFPDLHSELNLSSLELGDSALYFCASSIVVGGATRGELFFGEGSRLTVL.

This clonotype occurred many times. CDR3: CASSNPDRVNYEQYF. CDR3 DNA: TGTGCCAGCAGTAACCCGGACAGGGTGAACTACGAGCAGTACTTC. The chain is built from TRBV6-2 or TRBV6-3 and TRBJ2-7, with 8 bases aligning to TRBD1. There are 15 residues in the CDR3. With V trimmed by 5 bases and J by 3 bases, 9 bases remained unmatched. CDR1 and CDR2 (germline): MNHEY, SVGEGT.

This clonotype occurred a few times. The CDR3 sequence: CASTRNNEQFF. The CDR3 coding sequence is TGTGCCAGCACCCGAAACAATGAGCAGTTCTTC. The rearrangement links TRBV6-1 to TRBJ2-1, with no clear D. Trimming took off 7 bases at V and 5 bases at J, with 6 bases between the two ends. This CDR3 region has 11 residues. Germline assignment: CDR1 MNHNS and CDR2 SASEGT.

V usage is TRBV12-3 or TRBV12-4 and J usage is TRBJ1-3; 7 bases fit TRBD1. This CDR3 comprises 15 residues. V shed 2 bases and J 3 bases; nucleotides not matched to a gene: 4. This chain's CDR3 is CASSLTGTVGNTIYF. The DNA of the CDR3 is TGTGCCAGCAGTTTAACCGGGACAGTTGGAAACACCATATATTTT.

At least ten counts were recorded for this clonotype. This chain links TRBV7-9 with TRBJ2-7, with D perhaps matching TRBD1 (5 bases). V lost 6 bases and J lost 7, with 16 bases in between. The CDR3 has 13 amino acids. In germline, CDR1 is SEHNR, CDR2 FQNEAQ (reference sequence). The CDR3 DNA is TGTGCCAGCAGATACATTCAGGGTACAGAGCAGTACTTC. It translates to CASRYIQGTEQYF.

About this clonotype itself: A read error is likely here: a far larger clone is one base away. V and J are TRBV6-5 and TRBJ1-1; D unresolved. There are 13 residues in the CDR3. Germline V gene sequence: CDR1 MNHEY, CDR2 SVGAGI. V lost 2 bases to trimming and J lost 4 bases, with 8 bases between them. CDR3 DNA sequence: TGTGCCAGCAGTTACAGTGAGGCCACTGAAGCTTTCTTT. Residues: CASSYSEATEAFF.

V usage is TRBV10-3 and J usage is TRBJ1-5; perhaps TRBD1 as D (5 bases). V was pared by 6 bases and J by 5 bases, with 11 bases between. The CDR3 is 13 residues long. The germline CDR1 and CDR2 sequences are ENHRY and SYGVKD. The DNA for the CDR3 is TGTGCCATCAGGGGCAGGGCCGATCAGCCCCAGCATTTT. Translation: CAIRGRADQPQHF.

Notes on this clonotype: At one boundary the junction diverges from the germline segment, which might be a read error. V and J are TRBV19 and TRBJ2-2; maybe TRBD2 (6 bases). The CDR3 is made up of 12 amino acids. Per germline, CDR1 LNHDA and CDR2 SQIVND (reference sequence). CDR3 sequence reads: CASIGYTGGLFF. The CDR3 DNA reads TGTGCCAGTATCGGCTACACCGGGGGGCTGTTTTTT.

This clonotype was seen a handful of times. The J gene is TRBJ2-3, the V gene TRBV27; D gene ambiguous. CDR1 is MNHEY, CDR2 SMNVEV, per germline (reference sequence). The CDR3 has 14 amino acids. The V end lost 3 bases, the J end lost 6 bases, and 13 bases lay between the germline ends. The CDR3 reads CASSFLGVGDTQYF. CDR3 coding DNA: TGTGCCAGCAGTTTTTTAGGAGTTGGGGATACGCAGTATTTT.

The V and J genes are TRBV25-1 and TRBJ2-7, with 8 bases fitting TRBD2. Losses at the gene ends were 4 bases for V and 3 bases for J; bases not matched to a gene: 8. Per germline, CDR1 MGHDK and CDR2 SYGVNS. The CDR3 extends over 15 amino acids. The CDR3 region has the DNA TGTGCCAGCAGTGCTAAACTAGCGGTCTTCTACGAGCAGTACTTC. Translated: CASSAKLAVFYEQYF.

The rearrangement uses TRBV19 and TRBJ1-5; the D gene is possibly TRBD1 (5 bases). Per the germline V gene, CDR1 is LNHDA and CDR2 is SQIVND (reference sequence). Trimming cost V 10 bases and J 6 bases, with 16 bases left between them. This CDR3 is built from 13 residues. The CDR3 loop is CATTDGGFQPQHF. As DNA, the CDR3 is TGTGCCACAACCGACGGGGGTTTTCAGCCCCAGCATTTT.

This clonotype was counted between two and nine times. The V call is TRBV2, the J call TRBJ1-5, with 7 bases lining up with TRBD1. The CDR3 is 15 amino acids. The J segment lost 4 bases and the V segment lost 6 bases, leaving 9 bases of the junction unmatched. The germline CDR1 and CDR2 sequences are SNHLY and FYNNEI. The CDR3 DNA reads as TGTGCCAGCAGCAACAGGGGAACACAGAATCAGCCCCAGCATTTT. Protein sequence: CASSNRGTQNQPQHF. Using reference TRBV2 and TRBJ1-5 for the parts outside the CDR3, the full variable domain is EPEVTQTPSHQVTQMGQEVILRCVPISNHLYFYWYRQILGQKVEFLVSFYNNEISEKSEIFDDQFSVERPDGSNFTLKIRSTKLEDSAMYFCASSNRGTQNQPQHFGDGTRLSIL.

The table lists this clonotype with many counts. V usage is TRBV6-5 and J usage is TRBJ2-2; possible D gene TRBD1, 6 bases. V dropped 4 bases and J dropped 1 base, with 13 bases sitting between them. Germline values: CDR1 MNHEY, CDR2 SVGAGI. This CDR3 spans 16 amino acids. The chain's CDR3 is CASSSRDIKNTGELFF. The DNA for the CDR3 is TGTGCCAGCAGTTCCCGGGACATCAAGAACACCGGGGAGCTGTTTTTT.

The chain joins TRBV19 to TRBJ2-7; no firm D call. CDR3 length equals 13 residues. V lost 6 bases and J lost 0, with 9 bases in between. Germline-derived CDR1 and CDR2 are LNHDA and SQIVND (reference sequence). In DNA, the CDR3 is TGTGCCAGTAGGTCGGGCAACTCCTACGAGCAGTACTTC. Protein sequence: CASRSGNSYEQYF.

This clonotype was recorded once. The rearrangement uses TRBV4-1 and TRBJ2-7, with 8 bases that match TRBD2. Germline lookup yields CDR1 MGHRA and CDR2 YSYEKL. Trimming removed 1 base from V and 4 bases from J; junction bases left unmatched: 9. The CDR3 is made up of 16 amino acids. The CDR3 DNA is TGCGCCAGCAGCCAAGTCGGAGGGTTAGCGGGATACGAGCAGTACTTC. Amino acid sequence: CASSQVGGLAGYEQYF.

In DNA form, the CDR3 reads TGCGCCAGCAGCCAGGTCTTTGTGGATCAGCCCCAGCATTTT. It codes for CASSQVFVDQPQHF. V usage is TRBV4-1 and J usage is TRBJ1-5; the D is unclear. V lost 3 bases and J lost 5, with 11 bases in between. Germline V gene data show CDR1 as MGHRA and CDR2 as YSYEKL. This CDR3 contains 14 residues.

This clonotype was seen repeatedly, ten times or more. The chain has TRBV5-6 and TRBJ1-2, with 7 bases identical to TRBD1. The V segment lost 1 base and the J segment 6 bases; nucleotides outside the gene matches: 6. The CDR3 covers 14 residues. CDR1 is SGHDT, CDR2 YYEEEE, per germline. The CDR3 protein is CASSLFTGVNGYTF. The CDR3 DNA follows: TGTGCCAGCAGCTTGTTTACAGGGGTGAATGGCTACACCTTC.